This paragraph reports one T cell receptor (beta chain). The source of the sample is a study of blood T cell repertoires in COVID-19. In the study overall: Some COVID-19 samples were acute and others convalescent; all came from the United States, Italy and Spain. T cells, B-cell-depleted T cells, or PBMCs supplied cDNA or gDNA.

The CDR3 covers 18 residues. The germline V and J ends were trimmed by 1 base and 2 bases, with 15 bases remaining between them. Germline-derived CDR1 and CDR2 are MDHEN and SYDVKM. In the authors' methods: The authors estimated nucleated cell counts from reference gene primer amplification. Clones were sequenced by immunoSEQ multiplex PCR, and TCRdb holds only the in-frame ones, with some missing. The V and J calls and clone size come from that table; D and trimming were worked out from the DNA. Altogether tens of thousands of clones are present, more than 80% being singletons, with the ten largest covering roughly 15%.

The clonotype comes from a human donor in a cohort sampled during active COVID-19. Sequenced sample: peripheral blood. The chain recombines TRBV28 with TRBJ1-6; D gene uncertain. The CDR3 coding sequence is TGTGCCAGCAGTTTATCGGTAGCCGGGGAAGCCTATAATTCACCCCTCCACTTT. It yields the protein CASSLSVAGEAYNSPLHF.